This TCR beta chain was retrieved from a study of tumor-infiltrating lymphocytes in primary liver carcinoma. Study-level information: Patients comprised men and women whose ages fell between 30 and 69 years.

Each 20-30 mg portion of unsorted bulk tissue served as the source for co-extraction of RNA and DNA. Resection treated the patients' primary liver carcinoma. The CDR3 is 12 amino acids in total, end residues counted. On this clonotype itself: Since no conserved phenylalanine or tryptophan closes the CDR3, a read error is the likely cause. The DNA is omitted, as the CDR3 cannot be located on it reliably, and the CDR3 follows TCRdb's listing.

Using a constant-region primer together with ProtoScript II reverse transcriptase, TCR beta cDNA was made from approximately 0.55 ug of total RNA. Three nested multiplex PCR rounds, a slightly modified ARM-PCR method, built the TCR beta libraries. TRBV1-TRBV30 forward primers paired with a C-beta reverse primer drove the first two PCR rounds, about 10 cycles each. TCRdb used MiXCR to reprocess the multiplex PCR reads, holding one entry per CDR3 protein. The table lists around 21,000 distinct CDR3 sequences, about 65% of them singletons. The V gene is TRBV12-3 or TRBV12-4, the J gene TRBJ1-6. The receptor's source is a man between 40 and 49 years old with primary liver carcinoma and hepatitis B virus infection. Input material: liver tumor tissue from sampling region 1. Subset denoted: tumor region T1, superior pole. This CDR3 reads CASSLKNSLLRS.